The 23 T cell receptor beta chains given below trace back to one sample, sequenced in a study of OX40 agonist ivuxolimab in advanced cancers. Repertoires were generated with immunoSEQ multiplex PCR, while TCRdb's copy carries only in-frame clones and drops some. The sample contains fewer than 25,000 clones, 88% of which appear only once. The material sequenced was CD4+ or CD8+ T cells sorted from blood, taken in a trial of the OX40 agonist ivuxolimab. These receptors all come from an adult with an advanced solid tumor such as melanoma, head and neck, liver or kidney cancer.

The chain has TRBV6-1 and TRBJ2-5; D not certain. This CDR3 has 15 residues. From germline, CDR1 is MNHNS and CDR2 SASEGT. V gave up 2 bases and J gave up 0 bases, with 10 bases separating them. The CDR3 region is CASSEYKQHQETQYF. The CDR3 region has the DNA TGTGCCAGCAGTGAATATAAGCAGCACCAAGAGACCCAGTACTTC.

The genes are TRBV7-9 and TRBJ1-1; 10 positions match TRBD1. The CDR3 has 16 amino acids. With 1 base clipped from V and 4 bases from J, the junction kept 6 bases outside the gene matches. Germline CDR1 SEHNR, CDR2 FQNEAQ (reference sequence). The CDR3: CASSLGDRGRRTEAFF. CDR3 DNA sequence: TGTGCCAGCAGCTTAGGGGACAGGGGTCGGCGCACTGAAGCTTTCTTT.

The rearrangement links TRBV5-5 to TRBJ1-1, with D perhaps TRBD1 (5 bases). This CDR3 contains 15 residues. Germline CDR1 and CDR2: SGHKS and YYEKEE (reference sequence). The V gene lost 3 bases and the J gene lost 3 bases, with 15 bases spanning the gap. CDR3 amino acids: CASSWTSGFDTEAFF. CDR3 DNA sequence: TGTGCCAGCAGCTGGACCTCAGGGTTTGACACTGAAGCTTTCTTT.

Only one count was recorded for this clone. V is TRBV28 and J is TRBJ1-4; D is uncertain. V gave up 4 bases and J gave up 0 bases, with 9 bases separating them. Looked up from germline, CDR1 is MDHEN and CDR2 is SYDVKM. The CDR3 covers 15 residues. CDR3 DNA sequence: TGTGCCAGCAGTTCCCTAGCAGCAACTAATGAAAAACTGTTTTTT. Its protein is CASSSLAATNEKLFF.

About this clone: Distinct nucleotide sequences in the sample also encode this CDR3. The chain has TRBV6-5 and TRBJ1-1, with D tentatively TRBD1 (6 bases). V gave up 2 bases and J gave up 5 bases, with 15 bases separating them. Germline CDR1 and CDR2: MNHEY and SVGAGI. The CDR3 contains 15 residues. The CDR3 nucleotides read TGTGCCAGCAGTTACGGGGCAGGGGTTGGGACTGAAGCTTTCTTT. It is translated as CASSYGAGVGTEAFF.

The V gene is TRBV5-1, the J gene TRBJ2-7; no definite D call. V was clipped by 4 bases and J by 0 bases, with 11 bases between them. The CDR3 has 14 amino acids. Germline V gene lookup returns CDR1 SGHRS and CDR2 YFSETQ. CDR3 sequence (DNA): TGCGCCAGCAGCCAGGCTAGGAGCTCCTACGAGCAGTACTTC. Translated, it gives CASSQARSSYEQYF.

The CDR3 region is CASSRVSGGFNTEAFF. The CDR3 DNA sequence: TGTGCCAGCAGCCGCGTTTCGGGGGGGTTCAACACTGAAGCTTTCTTT. The chain has TRBV7-2 and TRBJ1-1, with D possibly TRBD1 on 5 matching bases. The germline V gene encodes CDR1 SGHTA and CDR2 FQGNSA. The CDR3 is 16 residues long. Trimming took off 5 bases at V and 2 bases at J, with 18 bases between the two ends. Variable domain in full (rest from reference TRBV7-2 and TRBJ1-1): GAGVSQSPSNKVTEKGKDVELRCDPISGHTALYWYRQSLGQGLEFLIYFQGNSAPDKSGLPSDRFSAERTGGSVSTLTIQRTQQEDSAVYLCASSRVSGGFNTEAFFGQGTRLTVV.

This chain links TRBV7-2 with TRBJ2-7, with D uncertain. The V end was cut by 4 bases, the J end by 5 bases, with 15 bases between. The CDR3 is 14 residues long. Germline-derived CDR1 and CDR2 are SGHTA and FQGNSA. The CDR3 DNA sequence: TGTGCCAGCAGCTCCCGTGGGCCTTTTGACGAGCAGTACTTC. Encoded protein: CASSSRGPFDEQYF.

The gene calls are TRBV5-4 and TRBJ1-1, with TRBD1 as a possible D gene (6 bases). V was clipped by 0 bases and J by 4 bases, with 13 bases between them. The CDR3 is made up of 15 amino acids. Germline loops: CDR1 SGHNT, CDR2 YYREEE (reference sequence). The CDR3 nucleotides are TGTGCCAGCAGCTTGGCCTCGACAGGTGGCACTGAAGCTTTCTTT. This translates into CASSLASTGGTEAFF.

This chain uses TRBV5-8 with TRBJ2-1; 7 nucleotides align to TRBD2. This CDR3 is 13 amino acids long. Germline-derived CDR1 and CDR2 are SGHTS and YDEGEE. Trimming cost V 1 base and J 8 bases; bases outside gene matches: 3. This chain's CDR3 is CASSLQGGDEQFF. The DNA for the CDR3 is TGTGCCAGCAGCTTGCAGGGAGGGGATGAGCAGTTCTTC. The full variable domain, completed using reference TRBV5-8 and TRBJ2-1, is EAGVTQSPTHLIKTRGQQATLRCSPISGHTSVYWYQQALGLGLQFLLWYDEGEERNRGNFPPRFSGRQFPNYSSELNVNALELEDSALYLCASSLQGGDEQFFGPGTRLTVL.

The V call is TRBV14, the J call TRBJ2-3, with D unresolved. Per the germline V gene, CDR1 is SGHDN and CDR2 is FVKESK. There are 18 residues in the CDR3. V lost 1 base and J 3 bases, leaving 20 bases between the germline ends. The DNA of the CDR3 is TGTGCCAGCAGCCAAGGCATTTTCGGGCTAGTGGGTACAGATACGCAGTATTTT. Residues: CASSQGIFGLVGTDTQYF.

This clone has a handful of counts. The J gene is TRBJ2-1, the V gene TRBV11-2; 12 bases agree with TRBD2. J lost 14 bases, V lost 2 bases, and 10 bases had no gene match. Germline assignment: CDR1 SGHAT and CDR2 FQNNGV. The CDR3 totals 15 residues. The CDR3 spells CASSLSPLAGGPKFF. In DNA, the CDR3 is TGTGCCAGCAGCTTATCCCCCCTAGCGGGAGGGCCTAAGTTCTTC.

The rearrangement links TRBV5-4 to TRBJ1-2; weak D call: TRBD1 (6 bases). The CDR3 sequence is 14 residues long. Germline V gene data show CDR1 as SGHNT and CDR2 as YYREEE (reference sequence). V was pared by 0 bases and J by 1 base, with 7 bases between. The CDR3 DNA reads TGTGCCAGCAGCTTGGTCAGGGGTAACTATGGCTACACCTTC. Encoded protein: CASSLVRGNYGYTF. Drawing the rest from reference TRBV5-4 and TRBJ1-2, the complete variable domain is ETGVTQSPTHLIKTRGQQVTLRCSSQSGHNTVSWYQQALGQGPQFIFQYYREEENGRGNFPPRFSGLQFPNYSSELNVNALELDDSALYLCASSLVRGNYGYTFGSGTRLTVV.

The J gene is TRBJ2-7, the V gene TRBV19; TRBD1 aligns across 7 bases. This CDR3 spans 12 amino acids. CDR1 is LNHDA and CDR2 is SQIVND in the germline V gene (reference sequence). V was clipped by 8 bases and J by 5 bases; unmatched bases: 6. The CDR3 DNA reads TGTGCCAGTGGTACAGGGGTAGACGAGCAGTACTTC. This translates into CASGTGVDEQYF.

The CDR3 region is CASSLGSHFLTGSFQETQYF. The CDR3 DNA is TGCGCCAGCAGCTTGGGGTCTCACTTTTTGACGGGGAGTTTCCAAGAGACCCAGTACTTC. The rearrangement joins TRBV5-1 to TRBJ2-5; tentative D call: TRBD2 (5 bases). Germline V gene sequence: CDR1 SGHRS, CDR2 YFSETQ. Trimming shortened V by 0 bases and J by 1 base, and 25 bases separated the two germline ends. The CDR3 is 20 amino acids.

CDR3 region: CASSLGDRGIQETQYF. CDR3 bases: TGTGCCAGCAGCCTCGGGGACAGAGGAATCCAAGAGACCCAGTACTTC. The chain has TRBV7-9 and TRBJ2-5, with 7 bases identical to TRBD1. Germline V gene lookup returns CDR1 SEHNR and CDR2 FQNEAQ (reference sequence). V was clipped by 5 bases and J by 1 base; unmatched bases: 10. The CDR3 is 16 residues long.

J is TRBJ2-5 and V is TRBV9; D is uncertain. Between the trimmed V and J ends, which lost 2 bases and 1 base, there was a span of 9 bases. Per germline, CDR1 SGDLS and CDR2 YYNGEE. The CDR3 covers 14 residues. The CDR3 loop is CASSVSELQETQYF. The CDR3 DNA is TGTGCCAGCAGCGTGTCAGAACTCCAAGAGACCCAGTACTTC.

The rearrangement joins TRBV4-1 to TRBJ2-3, with D possibly being TRBD1 (6 bases). Germline V CDR1 and CDR2: MGHRA, YSYEKL. Trimming cost V 3 bases and J 4 bases, with 14 bases left between them. The CDR3 is made up of 15 amino acids. The CDR3 loop reads CASSQKDSSADTQYF. The CDR3 DNA sequence: TGCGCCAGCAGCCAGAAGGACAGCTCTGCAGATACGCAGTATTTT.

The genes are TRBV2 and TRBJ2-3; 8 nucleotides line up with TRBD1. The CDR3 has 15 amino acids. The V and J ends lost 4 bases and 3 bases, in that order; junction bases with no gene match: 6. CDR1 and CDR2 (germline): SNHLY, FYNNEI. The CDR3 is CASSGQGMGTDTQYF. CDR3 nucleotide sequence: TGTGCCAGCAGTGGACAGGGGATGGGGACAGATACGCAGTATTTT.

J is TRBJ2-5 and V is TRBV20-1; no clear D gene. CDR1 and CDR2 from the germline V gene are DFQATT and SNEGSKA (reference sequence). V was clipped by 6 bases and J by 5 bases, with 10 bases between them. The CDR3 contains 11 residues. The chain's CDR3 is CSAIPWETQYF. The CDR3 nucleotides are TGCAGTGCAATCCCCTGGGAGACCCAGTACTTC.

The V and J genes are TRBV29-1 and TRBJ1-1; no clear D gene. The CDR3 consists of 13 residues. V lost 7 bases, J lost 1 base, and 13 bases lay in between. Per germline, CDR1 SQVTM and CDR2 ANQGSEA. The CDR3 is CSASQVWNTEAFF. Here the CDR3 DNA reads TGCAGCGCCAGCCAGGTGTGGAACACTGAAGCTTTCTTT.

In DNA, the CDR3 is TGTGCCAGCAGTCCGGGACTAGCGGGACGAACCCAAGAGACCCAGTACTTC. This codes for CASSPGLAGRTQETQYF. This chain joins TRBV2 and TRBJ2-5, with 13 bases that match TRBD2. The CDR3 has 17 amino acids. Germline V gene lookup returns CDR1 SNHLY and CDR2 FYNNEI. After removal of 5 bases from V and 1 base from J, the junction contained 7 bases not matched to a gene.

The V call is TRBV6-1, the J call TRBJ1-4; 10 nucleotides line up with TRBD1. The CDR3 covers 13 residues. Germline loops: CDR1 MNHNS, CDR2 SASEGT. Germline trimming cut 11 bases from V and 4 bases from J; bases unmatched to any gene: 4. Here the CDR3 DNA reads TGTGCCGGACAGGGGGGAATTAATGAAAAACTGTTTTTT. Amino acid sequence: CAGQGGINEKLFF.